One and the same sample provided the 16 T cell receptor beta chains below, sequenced in a study of blood T cell repertoires in COVID-19. Produced via immunoSEQ multiplex PCR; TCRdb's table is partial and in-frame only. Of under 150,000 clones listed, approximately 90% are singletons. The sequenced sample was peripheral blood. These receptors all come from a human donor with active COVID-19. The donor label of this sample is uncertain.

Written as DNA, the CDR3 is TGTGCCAGCAGTTACGTTCGCGGCAGCAATCAGCCCCAGCATTTT. Residues: CASSYVRGSNQPQHF. The V call is TRBV6-6, the J call TRBJ1-5; no clear D. The CDR3 has 15 amino acids. Trimming took off 2 bases at V and 1 base at J, with 9 bases between the two ends. The germline CDR1 and CDR2 sequences are MNHNY and SVGAGI (reference sequence).

V is TRBV6-5 and J is TRBJ1-1; D is unresolved. CDR1 and CDR2 (germline): MNHEY, SVGAGI. The CDR3 is 14 amino acids. Trimming took 5 bases from V and 6 from J, leaving 16 bases between them. This CDR3 reads CASSKVRRLPEAFF. For the CDR3, the DNA is TGTGCCAGCAGTAAGGTCAGGCGCCTTCCTGAAGCTTTCTTT.

The chain recombines TRBV5-1 with TRBJ1-1; possibly TRBD1 for D (5 bases). Germline CDR1 SGHRS, CDR2 YFSETQ. Deletions cut 6 bases from V and 1 base from J, with 10 bases between. The CDR3 totals 13 residues. CDR3 in amino acids: CASTRGQNTEAFF. The CDR3 DNA follows: TGCGCCAGCACAAGGGGTCAGAACACTGAAGCTTTCTTT.

V is TRBV10-2 and J is TRBJ2-7, with a possible D match to TRBD1 (6 bases). The germline V and J ends were trimmed by 6 bases and 6 bases, with 15 bases remaining between them. Germline loops: CDR1 WSHSY, CDR2 SAAADI. This CDR3 has 13 residues. The CDR3 DNA sequence: TGCGCCAGCAGCGGGGACAAGAGGGGCGAGCAGTACTTC. As protein: CASSGDKRGEQYF.

V and J are TRBV21-1 and TRBJ1-2; the table gives TRBD1 as D, unverified against the DNA. TRBV21-1 is recorded as a pseudogene. The CDR3 length is 16 residues. The CDR3 DNA follows: TGTGCCAGCAGCAACCACAGGGTTGCCGTTTTTTATGGCTACACCTTC. Translated, it gives CASSNHRVAVFYGYTF.

J is TRBJ1-5 and V is TRBV29-1; unclear D gene. The V gene lost 5 bases and the J gene lost 5 bases, with 7 bases spanning the gap. Germline CDR1 is SQVTM and CDR2 is ANQGSEA. The CDR3 has 11 amino acids. CDR3 amino acids: CSVLGDQPQHF. CDR3 in DNA: TGCAGCGTTCTAGGCGATCAGCCCCAGCATTTT.

This clone showed up just once. V usage is TRBV10-1 and J usage is TRBJ2-3; 8 positions match TRBD2. Germline CDR1 reads WNHNN; CDR2 reads SYGVQD (reference sequence). With V trimmed by 0 bases and J by 2 bases, 10 bases remained unmatched. The CDR3 covers 18 residues. This CDR3 is CASSESTGGARNTDTQYF. In DNA form, the CDR3 reads TGCGCCAGCAGTGAGTCGACGGGGGGGGCGCGGAACACAGATACGCAGTATTTT.

The rearrangement uses TRBV2 and TRBJ2-6; no clear D gene. V shed 0 bases and J shed 2 bases, with 8 bases lying between them. The CDR3 extends over 16 amino acids. Per the germline V gene, CDR1 is SNHLY and CDR2 is FYNNEI. The DNA of the CDR3 is TGTGCCAGCAGTGAAGCGCTAATGGCTGGGGCCAACGTCCTGACTTTC. Translating it yields CASSEALMAGANVLTF.

V and J are TRBV18 and TRBJ2-7; maybe TRBD1 (6 bases). The CDR3 spans 16 residues. V was shortened by 2 bases and J by 3 bases, with 17 bases between the two germline ends. From germline, CDR1 is KGHSH and CDR2 LQKENI. The CDR3 here is CASSPVSGRGGYEQYF. The DNA of the CDR3 is TGTGCCAGCTCACCAGTAAGTGGCAGGGGCGGCTACGAGCAGTACTTC.

The chain combines TRBV7-9 with TRBJ2-1; 10 positions agree with TRBD2. The junction had 5 bases not matched to a gene; V was cut back by 3 bases and J by 9 bases. The CDR3 extends over 14 amino acids. Germline V CDR1 and CDR2: SEHNR, FQNEAQ (reference sequence). The CDR3 DNA reads as TGTGCCAGCAGCTTTGGACTAGCGGCGGGTGAGCAGTTCTTC. Its protein is CASSFGLAAGEQFF.

The chain employs TRBV5-1 and TRBJ1-4; D possibly corresponds to TRBD1 (5 bases). Trimming removed 0 bases from V and 6 bases from J, with 12 bases in between. From germline, CDR1 is SGHRS and CDR2 YFSETQ. The CDR3 is made up of 15 amino acids. In DNA form, the CDR3 reads TGCGCCAGCAGCTTGGGGGCAGGGAATGATGAAAAACTGTTTTTT. It encodes CASSLGAGNDEKLFF. Using reference TRBV5-1 and TRBJ1-4 for the parts outside the CDR3, the full variable domain is KAGVTQTPRYLIKTRGQQVTLSCSPISGHRSVSWYQQTPGQGLQFLFEYFSETQRNKGNFPGRFSGRQFSNSRSEMNVSTLELGDSALYLCASSLGAGNDEKLFFGSGTQLSVL.

J is TRBJ1-2 and V is TRBV7-8, with 7 positions matching TRBD1. The CDR3 has 16 residues. Germline V lookup: CDR1 SGHVS, CDR2 FQNEAQ. V trimming: 2 bases; J trimming: 6 bases; junction bases outside the gene matches: 12. The chain's CDR3 is CASSLRRTGDIDGYTF. For the CDR3, the DNA is TGTGCCAGCAGCTTACGACGGACAGGTGATATCGATGGCTACACCTTC.

The chain has TRBV18 and TRBJ2-7; unclear D gene. Trimming pared 0 bases from V and 2 bases from J, leaving 11 bases between. This CDR3 is built from 15 residues. Germline V gives CDR1 KGHSH, CDR2 LQKENI. CDR3 DNA: TGTGCCAGCTCACCACCGAGGCAACCACCCTACGAGCAGTACTTC. Translation: CASSPPRQPPYEQYF.

The CDR3 sequence is CASSSGAGASNQPQHF. The CDR3 region has the DNA TGTGCCAGCAGTTCTGGGGCAGGGGCAAGCAATCAGCCCCAGCATTTT. V gene TRBV6-2 or TRBV6-3 combines with J gene TRBJ1-5; tentatively, D is TRBD1 (6 bases). The germline V and J ends were trimmed by 4 bases and 1 base, with 14 bases remaining between them. This CDR3 is built from 16 residues. The V gene's germline CDR1 is MNHEY and CDR2 SVGEGT.

V and J are TRBV5-1 and TRBJ2-2, with D hard to call. CDR3 size: 14 residues. Deletions cut 0 bases from V and 7 bases from J, with 10 bases between. Germline lookup yields CDR1 SGHRS and CDR2 YFSETQ. CDR3 region: CASSLEFRGGELFF. CDR3 DNA sequence: TGCGCCAGCAGCTTGGAGTTTCGCGGCGGGGAGCTGTTTTTT. Combining the CDR3 with reference TRBV5-1 and TRBJ2-2 gives the whole variable domain KAGVTQTPRYLIKTRGQQVTLSCSPISGHRSVSWYQQTPGQGLQFLFEYFSETQRNKGNFPGRFSGRQFSNSRSEMNVSTLELGDSALYLCASSLEFRGGELFFGEGSRLTVL.

This rearrangement joins TRBV28 to TRBJ1-1, with D possibly TRBD1 on 6 matching bases. Germline CDR1 reads MDHEN; CDR2 reads SYDVKM. CDR3 size: 11 residues. Trimming took off 6 bases at V and 9 bases at J, with 11 bases between the two ends. CDR3 loop: CASSEGGKAFF. The CDR3, as DNA: TGTGCCAGCAGCGAAGGGGGAAAAGCTTTCTTT.